A selection of T cell receptor beta chains follows, all from one sample in a study of cytomegalovirus exposure and HLA in healthy donors. TCRdb's table, derived via immunoSEQ multiplex PCR, lists solely in-frame clones and lacks some. The sample lists about 160,000 clones; 75% were seen once. Sequencing used PBMCs. These TCRs come from a man younger than 35 in good health and CMV-seronegative. CDR3s include the opening cysteine and the closing phenylalanine or tryptophan. The D gene is left open where the match is weak. The size entry is marked missing in some rows and otherwise reads once, few, many or a size class.

18,NA,TRBJ1-4,NA,TRBV4-1,CASSQGAFRGKGDEKLFF,TGCGCCAGCAGCCAAGGGGCATTTAGGGGGAAAGGAGATGAAAAACTGTTTTTT
18,TRBD2,TRBJ2-1,NA,TRBV5-1,CASSYRLAGSGPHNEQFF,TGCGCCAGCAGCTATAGACTAGCGGGATCGGGCCCACACAATGAGCAGTTCTTC
14,NA,TRBJ1-1,few,TRBV28,CASSRGGGNTEAFF,TGTGCCAGCAGTCGGGGAGGGGGGAACACTGAAGCTTTCTTT
16,TRBD1,TRBJ2-7,few,TRBV7-9,CSSSHNRGQAAYEQYF,TGTTCCAGCAGCCACAACAGGGGGCAAGCGGCCTACGAGCAGTACTTC
13,NA,TRBJ1-3,once,TRBV19,CASSPPQGNTIYF,TGTGCCAGTAGCCCCCCTCAGGGGAACACCATATATTTT
13,NA,TRBJ1-6,NA,TRBV30,CAWSITGTSPLHF,TGTGCCTGGAGTATCACAGGGACTTCACCCCTCCACTTT
17,TRBD2,TRBJ2-1,NA,TRBV7-2,CASSYSTSGHPYNEQFF,TGTGCCAGCAGCTACAGTACTAGCGGACATCCCTACAATGAGCAGTTCTTC
10,NA,TRBJ2-1,once,TRBV9,CASSPVEQFF,TGTGCCAGCAGCCCGGTTGAGCAGTTCTTC
16,TRBD2,TRBJ2-1,NA,TRBV10-3,CAISTRAGPFYNEQFF,TGTGCCATCAGTACAAGAGCGGGACCCTTCTACAATGAGCAGTTCTTC
13,NA,TRBJ1-5,NA,TRBV6-6,CASSYLKPEPQHF,TGTGCCAGCAGTTACTTGAAGCCGGAGCCCCAGCATTTT
15,NA,TRBJ1-5,NA,TRBV10-3,CAISEESGSNQPQHF,TGTGCCATCAGTGAAGAGAGTGGTAGCAATCAGCCCCAGCATTTT
13,NA,TRBJ1-2,few,TRBV21-1,CASSGKQGGGYTF,TGTGCCAGCTCTGGGAAACAGGGTGGTGGCTACACCTTC
11,NA,TRBJ2-3,NA,TRBV19,CASTSGSGQYF,TGTGCCAGTACCTCGGGGAGCGGGCAGTATTTT
15,TRBD1,TRBJ1-2,NA,TRBV11-2,CASSLQAGGNYGYTF,TGTGCCAGCAGCTTACAGGCAGGGGGAAACTATGGCTACACCTTC
14,TRBD1,TRBJ1-5,once,TRBV6-1,CASSGTGGVQPQHF,TGTGCCAGCAGTGGGACAGGGGGCGTTCAGCCCCAGCATTTT
13,TRBD2,TRBJ2-1,NA,TRBV7-9,CASSPLAGNEQLF,TGTGCCAGCAGCCCCCTAGCGGGGAATGAGCAGCTCTTC
14,TRBD1,TRBJ2-7,NA,TRBV5-1,CASSRPGQGYEQYF,TGCGCCAGCAGTAGGCCGGGACAGGGGTACGAGCAGTACTTC
14,TRBD1,TRBJ1-5,NA,TRBV7-2,CASSLTGADQPQHF,TGTGCCAGCAGCTTAACAGGGGCGGATCAGCCCCAGCATTTT
15,NA,TRBJ1-1,NA,TRBV7-9,CASSLVGTMNTEAFF,TGTGCCAGCAGCTTAGTGGGCACCATGAACACTGAAGCTTTCTTT
14,NA,TRBJ2-7,NA,TRBV28,CASRWTVEAYEQYF,TGTGCCAGCAGATGGACTGTTGAGGCCTACGAGCAGTACTTC
15,TRBD2,TRBJ2-3,NA,TRBV6-1,CASSPLAGGTDTQYF,TGTGCCAGCAGCCCACTAGCGGGAGGAACAGATACGCAGTATTTT
11,NA,TRBJ2-7,NA,TRBV7-9,CSSSVSYEQYF,TGTTCCAGCAGCGTTTCATACGAGCAGTACTTC
19,TRBD1,TRBJ2-2,NA,TRBV7-9,CASSPQGAYFTGNTGELFF,TGTGCCAGCAGCCCACAGGGGGCTTATTTTACGGGGAACACCGGGGAGCTGTTTTTT
14,NA,TRBJ1-4,NA,TRBV18,CASSPAAGDEKLFF,TGTGCCAGCTCACCGGCTGCCGGGGATGAAAAACTGTTTTTT
17,NA,TRBJ1-6,NA,TRBV4-3,CASSQDRRGGNNSPLHF,TGCGCCAGCAGCCAAGATCGGAGGGGGGGCAATAATTCACCCCTCCACTTT
14,NA,TRBJ1-1,once,TRBV7-2,CASSTTGYNTEAFF,TGTGCCAGCAGCACCACAGGGTATAACACTGAAGCTTTCTTT
16,TRBD1,TRBJ1-2,NA,TRBV6-6,CASSLTGYLANYGYTF,TGTGCCAGCAGTTTGACAGGGTATTTGGCTAACTATGGCTACACCTTC
16,TRBD2,TRBJ2-2,NA,TRBV5-1,CASSLRLAGATGELFF,TGCGCCAGCAGCTTGAGGCTAGCGGGAGCAACCGGGGAGCTGTTTTTT
18,NA,TRBJ2-2,NA,TRBV9,CASSVVAGPRSMSGELFF,TGTGCCAGCAGCGTAGTGGCAGGCCCCCGATCAATGAGCGGGGAGCTGTTTTTT
13,NA,TRBJ1-1,once,TRBV5-1,CASSPGPGTEAFF,TGCGCCAGCAGCCCGGGCCCGGGGACTGAAGCTTTCTTT
18,NA,TRBJ2-7,NA,TRBV21-1,CASSKVDRNSGSAHEQYF,TGTGCCAGCAGCAAAGTGGATCGGAATAGCGGGAGTGCGCATGAGCAGTACTTC
14,NA,TRBJ2-3,NA,TRBV9,CASSVSQGPDTQYF,TGTGCCAGCAGCGTATCCCAGGGGCCAGATACGCAGTATTTT
17,NA,TRBJ2-7,NA,TRBV5-1,CASSLRPGLGQVYEQYF,TGCGCCAGCAGCTTGAGGCCAGGGCTGGGGCAAGTCTACGAGCAGTACTTC
15,TRBD2,TRBJ2-3,NA,TRBV13,CASSFWREGTDTQYF,TGTGCCAGCAGCTTTTGGCGGGAGGGAACAGATACGCAGTATTTT
12,NA,TRBJ1-1,NA,TRBV5-5,CASSPGGGRAFF,TGTGCCAGCAGCCCTGGGGGGGGGAGAGCTTTCTTT
14,NA,TRBJ2-2,NA,TRBV7-2,CASSLVGVAGELFF,TGTGCCAGCAGCTTAGTTGGAGTTGCCGGGGAGCTGTTTTTT
17,NA,TRBJ1-4,NA,TRBV28,CASSLAKDSGWNEKLFF,TGTGCCAGCAGTCTCGCAAAGGACAGTGGGTGGAATGAAAAACTGTTTTTT
18,TRBD2,TRBJ2-1,NA,TRBV5-4,CASSLRLAGGSSYNEQFF,TGTGCCAGCAGCTTGCGACTAGCGGGAGGGAGCTCCTACAATGAGCAGTTCTTC
13,NA,TRBJ2-2,NA,TRBV5-6,CASSFRSTGELFF,TGTGCCAGCAGCTTTCGTAGCACCGGGGAGCTGTTTTTT
15,NA,TRBJ2-7,NA,TRBV30,CAWSPKGGLAYEQYF,TGTGCCTGGAGCCCTAAGGGAGGACTGGCCTACGAGCAGTACTTC
13,TRBD2,TRBJ2-5,NA,TRBV7-2,CASSFGRERTQYF,TGTGCCAGCAGCTTTGGGCGGGAGCGGACCCAGTACTTC
15,NA,TRBJ2-5,few,TRBV27,CASTWSGRVGETQYF,TGTGCCAGCACTTGGTCTGGCAGGGTGGGGGAGACCCAGTACTTC
15,NA,TRBJ1-1,NA,TRBV6-5,CASSPQGSGYTEAFF,TGTGCCAGCAGTCCTCAGGGGAGTGGATACACTGAAGCTTTCTTT
17,TRBD2,TRBJ2-2,NA,TRBV11-2,CASSRGLAGRTGGELFF,TGTGCCAGCAGCCGAGGACTAGCGGGAAGGACAGGCGGGGAGCTGTTTTTT
13,NA,TRBJ2-7,NA,TRBV11-2,CASSPPRRSEQYF,TGTGCCAGCAGCCCCCCCAGGCGCTCCGAGCAGTACTTC
12,NA,TRBJ2-1,few,TRBV5-6,CASSRDTNEQFF,TGTGCCAGCAGCCGGGACACCAATGAGCAGTTCTTC
15,NA,TRBJ2-3,NA,TRBV7-7,CASSSRNEPGDTQYF,TGTGCCAGCAGCTCCCGGAATGAACCAGGAGATACGCAGTATTTT
11,NA,TRBJ2-7,NA,TRBV29-1,CSVVVDYEQYF,TGCAGCGTTGTAGTTGACTACGAGCAGTACTTC
15,NA,TRBJ2-1,NA,TRBV29-1,CSVVSPRSSYNEQFF,TGCAGCGTTGTTTCTCCGCGGAGCTCCTACAATGAGCAGTTCTTC
13,NA,TRBJ1-6,NA,TRBV30,CAWSMAHNSPLHF,TGTGCCTGGAGTATGGCACATAATTCACCCCTCCACTTT
13,NA,TRBJ1-5,NA,TRBV19,CASSIWEGQPQHF,TGTGCCAGTAGTATTTGGGAGGGACAGCCCCAGCATTTT
14,NA,TRBJ1-1,NA,TRBV7-9,CSSSLGQVNTEAFF,TGTTCCAGCAGCTTAGGGCAGGTGAACACTGAAGCTTTCTTT
13,NA,TRBJ1-1,NA,TRBV28,CASSLYPREEAFF,TGTGCCAGCAGTCTGTACCCTCGGGAGGAAGCTTTCTTT
13,NA,TRBJ1-1,NA,TRBV11-2,CASSLDTHKIAFF,TGTGCCAGCAGCTTAGATACCCACAAGATAGCTTTCTTT